This entry lists 20 T cell receptor beta chains sequenced from one sample in a study of T cell repertoires in cytomegalovirus infection. One entry per CDR3 protein results from TCRdb running MiXCR on the reads. Here the sample spans fewer than 250,000 distinct CDR3 sequences, 9% to 15% being singletons. Sequencing used PBMCs. These receptors came from a human donor in good health (CMV status not recorded). Some clones in this sample may be carry-over from other donors' samples.

This clonotype was detected only a few times. This chain joins TRBV29-1 and TRBJ1-2; D ambiguous. V gave up 5 bases and J gave up 4 bases, with 11 bases separating them. Germline V gene sequence: CDR1 SQVTM, CDR2 ANQGSEA. The CDR3 has 12 residues. CDR3: CSVSDTPYGYTF. The CDR3, as DNA: TGCAGCGTTTCCGACACTCCCTATGGCTACACCTTC.

This clonotype showed up just a few times. The gene calls are TRBV3-1 and TRBJ2-1, with D possibly matching TRBD2 (6 bases). This CDR3 comprises 16 residues. The germline gives CDR1 LGHDT, CDR2 YNNKEL (reference sequence). V gave up 1 base and J gave up 3 bases, with 13 bases separating them. CDR3 region: CASSQGERAHYNEQFF. CDR3 nucleotide sequence: TGTGCCAGCAGCCAAGGGGAGCGGGCCCACTACAATGAGCAGTTCTTC.

This clonotype was observed many times. The CDR3 here is CASSLSGGSSNEQFF. Here the CDR3 DNA reads TGTGCCAGCAGCTTAAGCGGGGGTTCATCCAATGAGCAGTTCTTC. The chain recombines TRBV7-2 with TRBJ2-1, with 8 bases matching TRBD2. The length of the CDR3 is 15 residues. The J segment lost 6 bases and the V segment lost 2 bases, leaving 6 bases of the junction unmatched. Germline-derived CDR1 and CDR2 are SGHTA and FQGNSA.

This clonotype occurred many times. The chain links TRBV7-2 to TRBJ2-7; TRBD1 agrees at 8 bases. V gave up 3 bases and J gave up 2 bases; unmatched junction bases: 6. Germline values: CDR1 SGHTA, CDR2 FQGNSA. The CDR3 extends over 15 amino acids. The CDR3 loop is CASSFDRGPAYEQYF. In DNA, the CDR3 is TGTGCCAGCAGCTTCGACAGGGGACCCGCCTACGAGCAGTACTTC.

Many counts were recorded for this clonotype. V and J are TRBV7-2 and TRBJ2-1, with D possibly matching TRBD2 (6 bases). This CDR3 comprises 14 residues. The V gene's germline CDR1 is SGHTA and CDR2 FQGNSA. V dropped 2 bases and J dropped 7 bases, with 12 bases sitting between them. The CDR3 bases are TGTGCCAGCAGCTTACCGACTAGAAGTAATGAGCAGTTCTTC. Its translation is CASSLPTRSNEQFF.

This clonotype was picked up many times. J is TRBJ2-1 and V is TRBV28; weak D call: TRBD2 (6 bases). V was clipped by 8 bases and J by 4 bases, with 15 bases between them. This CDR3 has 14 residues. In germline, CDR1 is MDHEN, CDR2 SYDVKM. CDR3 coding DNA: TGTGCCAGCCTTAGCGGCCCCACATACAATGAGCAGTTCTTC. This sequence encodes CASLSGPTYNEQFF.

Worth noting for this clonotype: One base away lies a much larger clone, so this may be a sequencing read error. The V gene is TRBV6-2 or TRBV6-3, the J gene TRBJ2-7; TRBD2 might be the D (6 bases). This CDR3 spans 14 amino acids. Germline V gene sequence: CDR1 MNHEY, CDR2 SVGEGT. CDR3 sequence (DNA): TGTGCCCGCAGTTACTCCGGGGGAGGCTACGAGCAGTACTTC. Amino acids: CARSYSGGGYEQYF.

This clonotype has only a few counts. The V call is TRBV19, the J call TRBJ2-7; D possibly corresponds to TRBD2 (5 bases). The V and J ends lost 7 bases and 4 bases respectively, with 8 bases between them. Germline V gives CDR1 LNHDA, CDR2 SQIVND (reference sequence). The CDR3 length is 11 residues. The CDR3 DNA is TGTGCCAGTACTCGAGGGTACGAGCAGTACTTC. Amino acids: CASTRGYEQYF.

The chain uses TRBV29-1 and TRBJ2-5; TRBD1 is a possible D gene (7 bases). Germline CDR1 reads SQVTM; CDR2 reads ANQGSEA. The CDR3 runs to 12 residues. Trimming pared 7 bases from V and 2 bases from J, leaving 11 bases between. DNA for the CDR3: TGCAGCGCGGAGGGACAGCAAGAGACCCAGTACTTC. Translating gives CSAEGQQETQYF.

This clonotype was found many times. The chain couples TRBV6-2 or TRBV6-3 to TRBJ2-1; 12 bases are shared with TRBD2. The germline V gene has CDR1 MNHEY and CDR2 SVGEGT. Unmatched junction bases numbered 9, after V lost 2 bases and J lost 4 bases. This CDR3 region has 18 residues. The CDR3 DNA reads as TGTGCCAGCAGTTACCTCCTAGCGGGAGGGCCGCAGTACAATGAGCAGTTCTTC. This codes for CASSYLLAGGPQYNEQFF.

This clonotype was counted many times. The rearrangement joins TRBV7-2 to TRBJ2-7; 11 bases line up with TRBD2. V lost 4 bases and J lost 2; bases outside the gene matches: 10. Germline-derived CDR1 and CDR2 are SGHTA and FQGNSA. This CDR3 contains 17 residues. The CDR3 is CASSWATSGAATYEQYF. CDR3 coding DNA: TGTGCCAGCAGCTGGGCGACTAGCGGGGCCGCCACCTACGAGCAGTACTTC.

This clonotype came up many times. The rearrangement uses TRBV12-3 or TRBV12-4 and TRBJ1-1; unclear D gene. The CDR3 runs to 12 residues. Trimming pared 7 bases from V and 5 bases from J, leaving 11 bases between. The CDR3 reads CASNLGGTEAFF. The CDR3 nucleotides are TGTGCCAGCAATTTGGGTGGGACTGAAGCTTTCTTT.

This clonotype was recorded at least ten times. This chain links TRBV29-1 with TRBJ1-2; the D gene is possibly TRBD1 (6 bases). The CDR3 has 13 amino acids. The germline V gene encodes CDR1 SQVTM and CDR2 ANQGSEA. Trimming took 7 bases from V and 5 from J, leaving 17 bases between them. CDR3 bases: TGCAGCGCGATTCAGGGGAATGGTTATGGCTACACCTTC. The encoded protein is CSAIQGNGYGYTF.

The V gene is TRBV29-1, the J gene TRBJ2-1; either TRBD1 or TRBD2 may fit D (5 bases each). Germline CDR1 and CDR2: SQVTM and ANQGSEA. V was pared by 6 bases and J by 5 bases, with 17 bases between. The CDR3 is 14 amino acids. The CDR3 region has the DNA TGCAGCGTCGTTCGAGGGGTCCTCGACAATGAGCAGTTCTTC. Translated, it gives CSVVRGVLDNEQFF.

The rearrangement uses TRBV12-3 or TRBV12-4 and TRBJ1-5, with TRBD1 matching 7 bases. This CDR3 region has 14 residues. V shed 6 bases and J 3 bases; nucleotides not matched to a gene: 5. The CDR3 is CASRYRGVNQPQHF. CDR3 bases: TGTGCCAGCAGGTACAGGGGCGTCAATCAGCCCCAGCATTTT.

Ten or more counts support this clonotype. The V and J genes are TRBV6-1 and TRBJ2-7, with D tentatively TRBD1 or TRBD2 (5 bases each). Trimming removed 6 bases from V and 5 bases from J, with 26 bases in between. Germline V gene sequence: CDR1 MNHNS, CDR2 SASEGT. There are 17 residues in the CDR3. For the CDR3, the DNA is TGTGCCAGCAGCCCACCCCCGGGGCGCCCAGCCGAGGACGAGCAGTACTTC. Translated, it gives CASSPPPGRPAEDEQYF.

This clonotype appeared many times. The rearrangement joins TRBV7-2 to TRBJ2-7; 15 bases fit TRBD2. CDR1 is SGHTA and CDR2 is FQGNSA in the germline V gene. The CDR3 is 17 amino acids. After removal of 5 bases from V and 5 bases from J, the junction contained 10 bases not matched to a gene. CDR3: CASSRTSGRAGGDEQYF. Here the CDR3 DNA reads TGTGCCAGCAGCCGGACTAGCGGGAGGGCCGGAGGAGACGAGCAGTACTTC.

In the case of this clonotype: Given a much more abundant clone one base away, this may be a read error. The chain has TRBV11-2 and TRBJ2-6; weak D call: TRBD1 (5 bases). The length of the CDR3 is 15 residues. CDR1 is SGHAT and CDR2 is FQNNGV in the germline V gene. The CDR3 bases are TGTGCCAGCAGCCCCTCGGGTTCTGGGGCCAACGTCCTGGCTTTC. This gives the protein CASSPSGSGANVLAF.

This clonotype showed up many times. The rearrangement uses TRBV7-2 and TRBJ2-1; D is ambiguous. V dropped 4 bases and J dropped 3 bases, with 10 bases sitting between them. CDR3 length: 14 residues. Germline V gene data show CDR1 as SGHTA and CDR2 as FQGNSA. CDR3 protein: CASSSLDFYNEQFF. The DNA of the CDR3 is TGTGCCAGCAGCTCTCTTGATTTCTACAATGAGCAGTTCTTC.

The sample holds many counts of this clonotype. The chain joins TRBV7-2 to TRBJ1-2; D is unclear. The CDR3 sequence is 15 residues long. V shed 1 base and J shed 3 bases, with 12 bases lying between them. Germline V gene lookup returns CDR1 SGHTA and CDR2 FQGNSA. The CDR3 protein is CASSLGHKDDYGYTF. CDR3 DNA: TGTGCCAGCAGCTTAGGACACAAGGACGACTATGGCTACACCTTC.